The T cell receptor (beta chain) described here comes from a study of cytomegalovirus exposure and HLA in healthy donors (dated by TCRdb to about 2017). Study-wide context: An earlier analysis of several hundred of the donors reported 250 to 350 Gb of sequence data and 120 million or so unique TCR beta sequences from 150 million to 200 million T cells. An early release that covered several hundred HLA-typed donors contained approximately 290 gigabases of sequencing data and 80 million or so unique TCR sequences. Among the roughly 400 genotyped donors, about 85% belonged to the genetic ancestry cluster associated with self-reported Caucasian donors. The study aimed to test whether signatures of past pathogen exposure could be identified by cataloging public T cell receptors. Using immunosequencing, the study profiled T cell repertoires from some 670 subjects and related those repertoires to cytomegalovirus serostatus. In addition to the first cohort of several hundred subjects, a separate validation cohort of some 120 different subjects was used. High-throughput TCR immunosequencing, statistical association of individual TCRs with disease status, and machine learning were combined to predict cytomegalovirus infection status. In a later analysis, previously published TCR beta repertoires from several hundred donors were re-analyzed and high-resolution HLA genotyping was added so that TCR occurrence patterns could be studied. Rather than drawing on any new phenotypic data, the later analysis identified candidate immune exposures from TCR beta sequences and the way those sequences occurred across donors. In an earlier analysis of 587 of the donors, high-throughput TCR beta sequencing was used to judge whether each TCR beta V gene segment behaved as functional or pseudogenic. Donor age, sex, ethnicity and CMV serostatus were compiled alongside the repertoire data. In a later genetic analysis, genome-wide SNP genotypes for about 60% of the 666 donors were used, and that subset was treated as a discovery cohort. All discovery cohort repertoires had been generated using a single sequencing platform. Both class I and class II loci were covered by HLA typing, at four-digit resolution. Typing coverage differed by locus: A, B, C, DRB1 and DQB1 were typed in about 620-630 donors, DQA1 in around 500, DPA1 in some 610, and DPB1 in 472. Roughly five DR-DQ haplotypes were treated as single units for association and clustering because of strong linkage in the cohort. Among 398 genotyped donors of the cohort, an average of around 240,000 unique TCR beta nucleotide sequences was sequenced per donor, of which about 18% were non-productive.

The cohort was made up of approximately 670 healthy bone marrow donors. At the time of sampling, every cohort member was nominally healthy, though immune exposures that went unrecorded were likely present. The donor tested CMV seropositive and was one of the 289 seropositive cohort members. Every donor gave a peripheral blood sample, and the peripheral blood mononuclear cells from that sample were used for TCR beta sequencing. The Qiagen DNeasy Blood Extraction Kit was used to extract genomic DNA from the blood cell samples. Note on this clone: Its antigen is not yet known. Base-call qualities are not available, and no considerably larger clone is one nucleotide away.

The library was prepared using the immunoSEQ multiplex PCR assay. For the multiplex PCR, a mixture combining 60 forward primers for TCR Vbeta segments and 13 reverse primers for TCR Jbeta segments was used. A multiplex PCR assay on genomic DNA amplified the CDR3 region of rearranged TCR beta genes. The amplified TCR beta libraries were sequenced on the Illumina HiSeq System as 87-base-pair reads. The paper's processing steps were these. In a later analysis, 80 million or so unique TCR beta chains were counted across the approximately 640 repertoires, and approximately 9.9 million of these chains were shared by at least two donors. To remove PCR and sequencing errors, raw reads were error-corrected and collapsed into unique sequences using a nearest-neighbor algorithm that merged closely related sequences. CDR3 sequences were aligned to IMGT reference sequences to assign V, D and J gene segments. For a sequence to be retained, a match of at least six nucleotides was required to both a V gene segment and a J gene segment. A rearrangement counted as productive if the CDR3 had no stop codons and remained in frame with V and J, and every other rearrangement counted as non-productive. CDR3 was defined according to IMGT convention as the region running from the second conserved V-encoded cysteine to the conserved J-encoded phenylalanine. In an earlier analysis of roughly 580 of the donors, sequences lacking an unambiguous match to a single V gene segment were excluded. An earlier analysis of just under 600 of the donors called V segments functional above 56.7% productive rearrangements and segregating when the between-donor standard deviation exceeded 5%. To diagnose cytomegalovirus status from the catalog of TCR beta chain sequences, a statistical classification framework was built. In a later analysis, V and J genes were assigned by comparing TCR nucleotide sequences against IMGT/GENE-DB human TR gene sequences. Using the TCRdist pipeline, a later analysis assigned CDR3 sequences along with most-parsimonious VDJ recombination scenarios. A later analysis defined each TCR beta chain by its CDR3 amino acid sequence plus V-gene family, and excluded reads lacking a unique V-gene family. To address suspected cross-contamination and a sequencing artifact, a later analysis removed some 620 highly shared, low-generation-probability nucleotide sequences. A later analysis calculated a clonal expansion index for each public chain from normalized within-repertoire ranks of inferred template counts. Generation probabilities in a later analysis came from a VDJ recombination model fitted to out-of-frame rearrangements, and those results were checked against IGoR. In a later analysis, TCR-TCR, TCR-HLA and TCR-CMV co-occurrence was scored with hypergeometric tests, and a repertoire-size bias correction was applied to TCR pairs. To estimate false discovery rates, a later analysis permuted the HLA or CMV assignments 20 times. A later analysis grouped co-occurring TCRs with DBSCAN, adding TCRdist sequence similarity when clustering within HLA-allele-positive subsets. For co-occurrence clustering, repertoires with fewer than 30,000 or more than 120,000 public chains were excluded, along with a handful of repertoires with anomalous nucleotide sharing. TCRdb provides this immuneACCESS table in a form limited to in-frame rearrangements. Some clones are lacking; in checked studies, under half of them reflect an unresolved V gene, and why the rest are absent is not known. V and J calls and clone size are given by that table; D and trimming were obtained from the DNA. Within this sample are some 170,000 clones, with approximately 78% of them counted one time only. The ten largest account for approximately 0.87% of the sample.

The germline V gene encodes CDR1 SGDLS and CDR2 YYNGEE. The V and J ends are trimmed by 0 bases and 0 bases, leaving 10 bases between them. Reading from cysteine to phenylalanine, the CDR3 counts 17 amino acids. Only the CDR3 part of the read is kept: 51 bases, read in frame from the first base. The investigation overall reported the following: An earlier analysis of around 600 of the donors showed that most TCR beta V segments appeared in productive rearrangements either about 87% or about 30% of the time, which broadly matched IMGT annotations. The 87-base-pair reads could not distinguish some IMGT-functional V segments, including TRBV6-2 and TRBV6-3, so those segments were excluded. In vitro tests confirmed that a few of the cytomegalovirus-associated TCR beta chains recognize cytomegalovirus antigens. A further reported finding was that TCR beta sequences accurately predicted the HLA-A and HLA-B alleles for most subjects in the first cohort. In a later analysis, HLA-associated TCR beta chains showed more clonal expansion and lower generation probabilities than non-associated chains that were equally common. The earlier analysis of 587 of the donors excluded roughly 17 rarely observed V segments, including chromosome 9 orphons, because counts were too low. While some public TCRs were present in many individuals, most TCR sequences turned up only very rarely across donors. A later analysis found that most CMV-associated TCR beta chains appeared HLA-restricted, with HLA associations seemingly driven largely by CMV exposure. In the study, 150 to 200 TCR beta chains were listed as associated with cytomegalovirus. A later genetic analysis reported fewer N-insertions in productive TCRs among donors in an Asian-associated ancestry cluster than the approximately 700-donor mean. CMV serostatus was the only immune exposure information available for the cohort. A later genetic analysis associated a missense DCLRE1C variant with V-gene and J-gene trimming of TCR beta chains, and an independent cohort replicated the association. According to a later analysis, parvovirus B19, influenza, CMV and Epstein-Barr virus appeared linked to several top co-occurrence clusters. A group of highly shared sequence variants was considered likely to be a technical artifact of the sequencing pipeline. In this cohort, only TCR beta chains were sequenced, and detectable features were limited by the absence of alpha or paired-chain data. The authors suggested that the approach could potentially be generalized to other disease states and immunological phenotypes. In a later analysis, the rate of TCR association differed among HLA loci, with DRB1 alleles having the most associated TCRs and HLA-C alleles having the fewest. Roughly uniform sequencing depth across donors was assumed in presence/absence analyses, although this assumption may not hold. In a later analysis, more than 15,000 TCR beta sequences were associated with specific HLA alleles at a false discovery rate of 0.05. Linkage disequilibrium might explain the correlated functional status among segregating V segments, but an unknown experimental factor could not be ruled out. The classifier was reported to diagnose cytomegalovirus status with high specificity and sensitivity in both the original cohort and the validation cohort. Strong co-occurrence of HLA alleles, especially DR and DQ, made assigning TCR associations to individual alleles difficult. HLA typing was unavailable for some donors at each locus, so association tests used only the typed subset.

The clonotype comes from a girl aged 2 to 10 in good health and CMV-seropositive. Recombination connected TRBV9 to TRBJ2-6; the D gene is perhaps TRBD1, from 5 matching bases. Sequenced: PBMCs. The CDR3 reads CASSVARQSSGANVLTF. The sequenced DNA: TGTGCCAGCAGCGTAGCTAGACAGAGCTCTGGGGCCAACGTCCTGACTTTC.